The 22 T cell receptor beta chains given below trace back to one sample, sequenced in a study of a mutant IDH1 vaccine in newly diagnosed glioma. Sequenced by immunoSEQ multiplex PCR; TCRdb stores in-frame clones only, minus some. The table lists tens of thousands of clones, roughly 93% of them singletons, with around 1.2% in the top ten. Described time point: baseline, week 1 (first vaccination visit). Specified treatment: pre-vaccination baseline after standard-of-care therapy. Sequencing was performed on PBMCs, taken from a glioma patient treated with radiotherapy, temozolomide or both. These receptors were taken from a man between 35 and 55 years old with glioma.

This rearrangement joins TRBV4-3 to TRBJ1-6; TRBD1 might be the D (5 bases). The V and J ends lost 0 bases and 0 bases respectively, with 12 bases between them. From germline, CDR1 is LGHNA and CDR2 YSLEER. There are 18 residues in the CDR3. The chain's CDR3 is CASSQEPEDNSYNSPLHF. Here the CDR3 DNA reads TGCGCCAGCAGCCAAGAACCCGAGGACAACTCCTATAATTCACCCCTCCACTTT.

V gene TRBV19 combines with J gene TRBJ1-2, with 8 bases identical to TRBD1. V lost 5 bases, J lost 8 bases, and 13 bases stayed unmatched. CDR3 length: 15 amino acids. CDR1 is LNHDA and CDR2 is SQIVND in the germline V gene (reference sequence). CDR3 in DNA: TGTGCCAGTAGTCCCTGGACAGGGTTTATAGAGGGCTACACCTTC. As protein: CASSPWTGFIEGYTF.

The J gene is TRBJ2-5, the V gene TRBV30; no definite D call. Trimming left V 3 bases short and J 3 bases short, with 5 bases between. Germline-derived CDR1 and CDR2 are GTSNPN and SVGIG (reference sequence). This CDR3 contains 11 residues. This chain's CDR3 is CAWRVEETQYF. The CDR3 nucleotides read TGTGCCTGGAGGGTGGAAGAGACCCAGTACTTC. Based on the CDR3 plus reference TRBV30 and TRBJ2-5, the full variable domain is SQTIHQWPATLVQPVGSPLSLECTVEGTSNPNLYWYRQAAGRGLQLLFYSVGIGQISSEVPQNLSASRPQDRQFILSSKKLLLSDSGFYLCAWRVEETQYFGPGTRLLVL.

V usage is TRBV6-6 and J usage is TRBJ2-7; 9 nucleotides agree with TRBD1. Germline V gene sequence: CDR1 MNHNY, CDR2 SVGAGI (reference sequence). The CDR3 runs 15 residues. V gave up 5 bases and J gave up 4 bases; unmatched junction bases: 9. The CDR3 protein is CASSQPGQGKYEQYF. The CDR3 DNA reads TGTGCCAGCAGTCAACCGGGACAGGGTAAATACGAGCAGTACTTC.

The chain links TRBV2 to TRBJ2-5; 7 bases agree with TRBD1. With 10 bases clipped from V and 6 bases from J, the junction kept 8 bases outside the gene matches. CDR1 is SNHLY, CDR2 FYNNEI, per germline. This CDR3 is built from 12 residues. The CDR3 nucleotides are TGTGCCACCCAGAACAGGGGTCAGACCCAGTACTTC. Protein product: CATQNRGQTQYF. Drawing the rest from reference TRBV2 and TRBJ2-5, the complete variable domain is EPEVTQTPSHQVTQMGQEVILRCVPISNHLYFYWYRQILGQKVEFLVSFYNNEISEKSEIFDDQFSVERPDGSNFTLKIRSTKLEDSAMYFCATQNRGQTQYFGPGTRLLVL.

The chain has TRBV9 and TRBJ2-7; no firm D call. Per germline, CDR1 SGDLS and CDR2 YYNGEE. This CDR3 is built from 13 residues. Trimming left V 4 bases short and J 4 bases short, with 12 bases between. CDR3 nucleotide sequence: TGTGCCAGCAGCCCAAGGTTAGCTTACGAGCAGTACTTC. It yields the protein CASSPRLAYEQYF.

This clone is a singleton in its sample. The chain links TRBV7-9 to TRBJ2-1; a weak D match, TRBD1 (5 bases). The CDR3 covers 15 residues. Trimming removed 5 bases from V and 2 bases from J, with 13 bases in between. Germline V gene lookup returns CDR1 SEHNR and CDR2 FQNEAQ (reference sequence). This CDR3 is CASSPPRVAYNEQFF. The CDR3 DNA sequence: TGTGCCAGCAGCCCCCCCAGGGTGGCCTACAATGAGCAGTTCTTC.

In DNA form, the CDR3 reads TGTGCCAGCTCACCAGGGGGGGATACGCAGTATTTT. Translating it yields CASSPGGDTQYF. This chain uses TRBV18 with TRBJ2-3; possibly TRBD2 for D (6 bases). The V gene's germline CDR1 is KGHSH and CDR2 LQKENI. Between the trimmed V and J ends, which lost 2 bases and 6 bases, there was a span of 6 bases. The CDR3 is 12 residues long.

To note about this clone: This same CDR3 is encoded by further DNA sequences in the sample. The V call is TRBV5-5, the J call TRBJ1-6; D call uncertain. The germline CDR1 and CDR2 sequences are SGHKS and YYEKEE (reference sequence). This CDR3 comprises 12 residues. V gave up 1 base and J gave up 6 bases, with 2 bases separating them. The CDR3 DNA sequence: TGTGCCAGCAGCTTGAGTAATTCACCCCTCCACTTT. It specifies CASSLSNSPLHF.

The V call is TRBV5-1, the J call TRBJ2-1; the match to TRBD2 covers 10 bases. Per germline, CDR1 SGHRS and CDR2 YFSETQ. The CDR3 runs to 18 residues. The junction had 13 bases not matched to a gene; V was cut back by 3 bases and J by 4 bases. CDR3 DNA sequence: TGCGCCAGCAGCTCCCCAGGAGGAACTAGCGGGACGTACAATGAGCAGTTCTTC. Protein: CASSSPGGTSGTYNEQFF.

CDR3 amino acids: CASSTTSGDSTDTQYF. The CDR3 DNA reads TGTGCCAGCAGCACGACTAGCGGGGACAGCACAGATACGCAGTATTTT. The chain carries TRBV9 and TRBJ2-3; 11 bases are shared with TRBD2. The CDR3 runs to 16 residues. The ends lost 4 bases at V and 0 bases at J; junction bases unmatched: 4. The germline V gene encodes CDR1 SGDLS and CDR2 YYNGEE.

The chain recombines TRBV5-4 with TRBJ2-1; TRBD2 agrees at 13 bases. The V and J ends lost 2 bases and 10 bases, in that order; junction bases with no gene match: 3. Germline V gene lookup returns CDR1 SGHNT and CDR2 YYREEE (reference sequence). CDR3 length: 14 residues. Written as DNA, the CDR3 is TGTGCCAGCAGCTTTAAACTAGCGGGGGGGGAGCAGTTCTTC. Residues: CASSFKLAGGEQFF.

V is TRBV12-5 and J is TRBJ1-6, with a tentative D call TRBD1 (5 bases). CDR1 and CDR2 from the germline V gene are LGHNT and FRNRAP. V lost 6 bases, J lost 7 bases, and 16 bases lay in between. This CDR3 has 15 amino acids. The CDR3 region is CASGVGLGDNSPLHF. As DNA, the CDR3 is TGTGCTAGTGGGGTCGGTTTGGGGGACAATTCACCCCTCCACTTT. The full variable domain, completed using reference TRBV12-5 and TRBJ1-6, is DARVTQTPRHKVTEMGQEVTMRCQPILGHNTVFWYRQTMMQGLELLAYFRNRAPLDDSGMPKDRFSAEMPDATLATLKIQPSEPRDSAVYFCASGVGLGDNSPLHFGNGTRLTVT.

The chain employs TRBV5-5 and TRBJ2-7; D gene uncertain. Germline CDR1 SGHKS, CDR2 YYEKEE (reference sequence). Trimming removed 1 base from V and 0 bases from J, with 5 bases in between. This CDR3 region has 13 residues. The CDR3 nucleotides read TGTGCCAGCAGCTTGACAGACTCCTACGAGCAGTACTTC. As protein: CASSLTDSYEQYF.

The chain uses TRBV10-3 and TRBJ2-1; TRBD1 aligns across 7 bases. This CDR3 spans 16 amino acids. CDR1 ENHRY and CDR2 SYGVKD come from the germline V gene. The junction had 4 bases not matched to a gene; V was cut back by 0 bases and J by 2 bases. CDR3 nucleotides: TGTGCCATCAGTGAGTCATCGGGACAGCCCTACAATGAGCAGTTCTTC. It is translated as CAISESSGQPYNEQFF.

The V and J genes are TRBV19 and TRBJ2-7, with 8 bases that match TRBD1. With V trimmed by 5 bases and J by 5 bases, 11 bases remained unmatched. The CDR3 runs to 15 residues. Germline lookup yields CDR1 LNHDA and CDR2 SQIVND (reference sequence). CDR3 DNA: TGTGCCAGTAGTTCTACTGGACAGGGAGTTGACGAGCAGTACTTC. Translation: CASSSTGQGVDEQYF. The full variable domain, its missing parts supplied by reference TRBV19 and TRBJ2-7, is DGGITQSPKYLFRKEGQNVTLSCEQNLNHDAMYWYRQDPGQGLRLIYYSQIVNDFQKGDIAEGYSVSREKKESFPLTVTSAQKNPTAFYLCASSSTGQGVDEQYFGPGTRLTVT.

The CDR3 DNA reads as TGTGCCAGCAGCATCCCAATCACCGACCAGTTCGAGCAGTACTTC. The encoded protein is CASSIPITDQFEQYF. V and J are TRBV7-8 and TRBJ2-7, with D unresolved. The CDR3 is 15 amino acids. V lost 5 bases and J 6 bases, leaving 20 bases between the germline ends. Per germline, CDR1 SGHVS and CDR2 FQNEAQ. The entire variable domain, with the rest obtained from reference TRBV7-8 and TRBJ2-7, is as follows: GAGVSQSPRYKVAKRGQDVALRCDPISGHVSLFWYQQALGQGPEFLTYFQNEAQLDKSGLPSDRFFAERPEGSVSTLKIQRTQQEDSAVYLCASSIPITDQFEQYFGPGTRLTVT.

V and J are TRBV10-3 and TRBJ1-2; D is uncertain. V was shortened by 6 bases and J by 4 bases, with 12 bases between the two germline ends. This CDR3 has 13 amino acids. Germline V lookup: CDR1 ENHRY, CDR2 SYGVKD. The CDR3, as DNA: TGTGCCATCAGCGGGGAGGGTGCCTATGGCTACACCTTC. Translation: CAISGEGAYGYTF.

The chain has TRBV10-1 and TRBJ2-5; D might be TRBD2 (5 bases). V lost 3 bases and J lost 7, with 12 bases in between. Germline V gene data show CDR1 as WNHNN and CDR2 as SYGVQD (reference sequence). The CDR3 covers 13 residues. The DNA for the CDR3 is TGCGCCAGCAGTGAAAGCGGCGGAACGACCCAGTACTTC. Amino acids: CASSESGGTTQYF.

J is TRBJ2-1 and V is TRBV5-1, with 8 bases that match TRBD1. Trimming cost V 0 bases and J 8 bases; bases outside gene matches: 7. From germline, CDR1 is SGHRS and CDR2 YFSETQ. The CDR3 contains 15 residues. The DNA for the CDR3 is TGCGCCAGCAGCTTGGGAGGGGACAGGAGCGATGAGCAGTTCTTC. This encodes CASSLGGDRSDEQFF.

The V gene is TRBV10-3, the J gene TRBJ2-6; 10 nucleotides line up with TRBD2. Losses at the gene ends were 8 bases for V and 4 bases for J; bases not matched to a gene: 11. Germline V gene data show CDR1 as ENHRY and CDR2 as SYGVKD. CDR3 size: 17 residues. The DNA of the CDR3 is TGTGCCATCGGTACCGTAGCGGGGGGCTCCGGGGCCAACGTCCTGACTTTC. Its protein is CAIGTVAGGSGANVLTF.

The chain combines TRBV9 with TRBJ2-7; D could derive from TRBD1 or TRBD2 (6 bases each). Trimming removed 4 bases from V and 6 bases from J, with 17 bases in between. The CDR3 covers 14 residues. Germline V lookup: CDR1 SGDLS, CDR2 YYNGEE. This CDR3 reads CASSPRGGLSEQYF. The DNA for the CDR3 is TGTGCCAGCAGCCCCCGTGGGGGGCTTAGCGAGCAGTACTTC.